A single T cell receptor beta chain is shown here with its context. This clonotype was observed a few times. Its antigen is unknown. Base quality data are lacking; no much larger clone is found one base away. This sample was included in a study of response to subunit inactivated influenza vaccine (dated by TCRdb to 2016 to 2018). Regarding the complete study: The study used deep quantitative T cell receptor repertoire profiling to track responses to a trivalent subunit inactivated influenza vaccine.

The label giving this sample's time point can be read as: more than 35 days after influenza vaccine administration. The germline V gene supplies CDR1 MNHEY and CDR2 SVGEGT. V is shortened by 7 bases, J by 2 bases, and the region joining them spans 12 bases. Including cysteine and phenylalanine, the CDR3 has 13 amino acids. Solely the CDR3 DNA is kept, with 39 bases framed from the first base. The paper as a whole reports these results and caveats: It was suggested by the authors that each seasonal influenza vaccination may recruit only a limited number of new T cells.

Library generation was performed with RT-PCR. Sequencer: Illumina HiSeq 2500. TCRdb reprocessing: public reads trimmed at Q25 with fastp, clones called with MiXCR, in-frame beta chains kept. Duplicate CDR3 protein sequences are folded into a single record with the most common DNA and genes. The sample records 150,000 to 200,000 distinct CDR3 sequences, roughly a tenth of which are singletons. Clones ranked in the top ten supply 9.5% to 15% of the sample. The sequence links TRBV6-2 or TRBV6-3 to TRBJ2-7; there is no confident call for the D gene. This clonotype was obtained from a man between 50 and 59 years old who received an inactivated influenza vaccine. Donor details come from another sample of the same person, matched by shared clones. This specimen was non-naive T cells sorted from PBMCs, taken 45 days after vaccination. The cell subset or site label here, explained by the study, means: memory T cell fraction. Read as DNA, the sequence is TGTGCCAGCAATGGACCCAAAACCTACGAGCAGTACTTC. Translated, it gives CASNGPKTYEQYF.